Listed here is a single T cell receptor beta chain. Its cognate antigen is unknown. Once sorted, CD4+ cells from about 5 patients yielded CD25+CD127- cells. A FACSAria was used to sort CD4+ and CD8+ T cells. These cells came from PBMCs. Trimming removed 7 bases at V and 7 bases at J, with 10 bases between. Germline V gives CDR1 MDHEN, CDR2 SYDVKM. The length of the CDR3 is 11 residues. The sample originates from a study of CD8+ T cells in alopecia areata. Sequencing relied on a cDNA template that was reverse transcribed from extracted RNA. Only in-frame clones appear in the TCRdb table, and some are missing; sequencing was by immunoSEQ multiplex PCR. Of some 20,000 clones listed, roughly two thirds are singletons. The study's findings and limits: Across lesional scalp, and particularly alopecia totalis/universalis, clonality surpassed that of normal scalp. Against the mouse data, patients shared TCRs less clearly, possibly for HLA reasons.

Material for sequencing was CD4+ Tregs sorted from blood. The rearrangement joins TRBV28 to TRBJ1-1; maybe TRBD1 (6 bases). This TCR was sampled from a human donor with alopecia areata. For the CDR3, the DNA is TGTGCCAGCACTCGAGGGGGTGAAGCTTTCTTT. Its translation is CASTRGGEAFF. The full variable domain, with the rest looked up from reference TRBV28 and TRBJ1-1, is DVKVTQSSRYLVKRTGEKVFLECVQDMDHENMFWYRQDPGLGLRLIYFSYDVKMKEKGDIPEGYSVSREKKERFSLILESASTNQTSMYLCASTRGGEAFFGQGTRLTVV.